Listed below are T cell receptor beta chains from one sample, sequenced in a study of blood T cells in healthy people across ages. TCRdb processed the 5' RACE reads anew with MiXCR; each CDR3 protein has one entry. The sample consists of about 640,000 distinct CDR3 sequences, roughly 30% of them appearing once. The sample comprised blood. The receptors come from an elderly woman in good health. Both conserved end residues are part of each CDR3. D genes are given only for firm matches. Some rows have no size entry. The others give once, few or many, or a class for an expanded clone.

j_call clone_size d_call v_call cdr3_nt cdr3_aa
TRBJ1-1 . TRBD1 TRBV6-5 TGTGCCAGCAGTAGCCTGGGGGGACAGGGGAACACTGAAGCTTTCTTT CASSSLGGQGNTEAFF
TRBJ1-1 . . TRBV28 TGTGCCAGCTCCGCTCCAAGGTACCAGAACACTGAAGCTTTCTTT CASSAPRYQNTEAFF
TRBJ2-7 many TRBD1 TRBV4-3 TGCGCCAGCAGCCTACGACAGGGTTCGACCTACGAGCAGTACTTC CASSLRQGSTYEQYF
TRBJ2-7 . TRBD1 TRBV2 TGTGCCAGCAAACGACAGGGGTCCAACGAGCAGTACTTC CASKRQGSNEQYF
TRBJ2-5 . . TRBV11-2 TGTGCTAGCAGCCGTATCACAGGACAAGAGACCCGGTACTTC CASSRITGQETRYF
TRBJ2-7 many . TRBV29-1 TGCAGCGTTGCGGACCGCTACGAGCAGTACTTC CSVADRYEQYF
TRBJ1-4 few . TRBV20-1 TGCAGTGCTAGAGGCAGACAAGGGGAAAAACTGTTTTTT CSARGRQGEKLFF
TRBJ1-5 many TRBD1 TRBV3-1 TGTGCCAGCAGCCCAGGACAGGGCGGTCAGCCCCAGCATTTT CASSPGQGGQPQHF
TRBJ1-5 . . TRBV2 TGTGCCAGCAGTGAAAGCGGCAGGGGAACCAATCAGCCCCAGCATTTT CASSESGRGTNQPQHF
TRBJ1-5 many . TRBV20-1 TGCAGTGCTAGGGACGAGTGGAGCAATCAGCCCCAGCATTTT CSARDEWSNQPQHF
TRBJ1-2 many . TRBV29-1 TGCAGCGTAGGGGACGTCCCAGCCACTGGCTACACCTTC CSVGDVPATGYTF
TRBJ1-4 few . TRBV2 TGTGCCAGCACGCGGGGGACTAATGAAAAACTGTTTTTT CASTRGTNEKLFF
TRBJ2-5 many . TRBV9 TGTGCCAGCAGCGTGGGGCTAATCGGCGAGACCCAGTACTTC CASSVGLIGETQYF
TRBJ1-1 . . TRBV6-1 TGTGCCAGCCAACTAGGGCGGAGGGGAGCTTTCTTT CASQLGRRGAFF
TRBJ2-2 few TRBD2 TRBV12-3/TRBV12-4 TGTGCCAGCATGGGCCTCGGGACTACCTACACCGGGGAGCTGTTTTTT CASMGLGTTYTGELFF